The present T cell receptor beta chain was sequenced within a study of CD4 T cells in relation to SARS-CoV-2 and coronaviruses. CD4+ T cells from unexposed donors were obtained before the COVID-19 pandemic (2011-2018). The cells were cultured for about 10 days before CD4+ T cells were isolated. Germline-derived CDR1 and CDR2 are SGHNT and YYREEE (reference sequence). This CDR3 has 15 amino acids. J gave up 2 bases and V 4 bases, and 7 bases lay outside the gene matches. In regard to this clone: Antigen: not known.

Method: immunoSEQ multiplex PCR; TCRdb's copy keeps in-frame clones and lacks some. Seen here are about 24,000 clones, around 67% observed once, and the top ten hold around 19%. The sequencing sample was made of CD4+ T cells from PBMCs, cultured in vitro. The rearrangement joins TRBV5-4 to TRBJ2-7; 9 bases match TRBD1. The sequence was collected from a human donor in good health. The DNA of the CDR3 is TGTGCCAGCAGCCCACAGGGGGCCGCTGCCTACGAGCAGTACTTC. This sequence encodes CASSPQGAAAYEQYF.